The source of this TCR beta chain is a study of blood T cells in healthy people across ages. This clonotype has only a few counts. Germline CDR1 reads MDHEN; CDR2 reads SYDVKM. Between the trimmed V and J ends, which lost 6 bases and 3 bases, there was a span of 12 bases. CDR3 size: 15 residues. Primed by a sample-barcoded 5' primer and a J-beta primer mix, a second PCR proceeded for 7 to 11 cycles. TCRdb ran MiXCR on the 5' RACE reads and lists one entry per CDR3 protein. The repertoire holds some 760,000 distinct CDR3 sequences, approximately 25% seen once, with approximately 3.7% in the top ten. In addition, the sample was reused for a study of T cells of mothers and their children.

The chain joins TRBV28 to TRBJ1-6, with D unresolved. The sample was blood. The sequence was collected from a boy younger than 18 in good health. CDR3 loop: CASRSGPIYNSPLHF. In DNA form, the CDR3 reads TGTGCCAGCAGATCCGGGCCAATCTATAATTCACCCCTCCACTTT.